The entry below describes one T cell receptor (beta chain). This CDR3 contains 15 residues. CDR1 is SGHDT and CDR2 is YYEEEE in the germline V gene. Between the trimmed V and J ends, which lost 0 bases and 6 bases, there was a span of 13 bases. These data are taken from a study of blood T cell repertoires in COVID-19. The table came from immunoSEQ multiplex PCR; TCRdb's copy has only in-frame clones and leaves some out. The table lists roughly 250,000 clones, 88% of them singletons, with 0.7% to 0.85% in the top ten. Material for sequencing was peripheral blood. The sequence was obtained from a woman aged 25-40 years with acute or convalescent COVID-19. This chain links TRBV5-6 with TRBJ2-1; D may be TRBD2 (6 bases). CDR3 sequence (DNA): TGTGCCAGCAGCTTGGGGACTACCCCCTTCAATGAGCAGTTCTTC. It encodes CASSLGTTPFNEQFF.